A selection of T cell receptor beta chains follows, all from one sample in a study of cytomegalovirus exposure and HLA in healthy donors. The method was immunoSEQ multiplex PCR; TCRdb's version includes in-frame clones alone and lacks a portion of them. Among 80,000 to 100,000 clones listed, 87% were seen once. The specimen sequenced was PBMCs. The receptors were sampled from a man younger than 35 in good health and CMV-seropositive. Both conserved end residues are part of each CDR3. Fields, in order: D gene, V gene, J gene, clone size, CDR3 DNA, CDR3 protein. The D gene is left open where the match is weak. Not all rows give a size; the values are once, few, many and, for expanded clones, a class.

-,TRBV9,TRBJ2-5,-,TGTGCCAGCAGCGCATACAGGGCCGGCGGCGAAGAGACCCAGTACTTC,CASSAYRAGGEETQYF
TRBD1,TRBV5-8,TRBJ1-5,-,TGTGCCAGCAGCGCCCAGGGGGTTCGACAGCCCCAGCATTTT,CASSAQGVRQPQHF
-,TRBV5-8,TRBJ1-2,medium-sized,TGTGCCAGCAGCTTACGGGGAGTAGACTATGGCTACACCTTC,CASSLRGVDYGYTF
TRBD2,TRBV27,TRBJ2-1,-,TGTGCCAGCAGTAGGGGACTAGCGGGAGGGCCATTATCGCATGAGCAGTTCTTC,CASSRGLAGGPLSHEQFF
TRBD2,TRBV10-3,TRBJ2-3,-,TGTGCCATCAGTCGGACTAGCGGAAACACAGATACGCAGTATTTT,CAISRTSGNTDTQYF
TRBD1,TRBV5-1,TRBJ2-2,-,TGCGCCAGCAGCCCTGGACAGGGTACGGACACCGGGGAGCTGTTTTTT,CASSPGQGTDTGELFF
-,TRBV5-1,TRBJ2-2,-,TGCGCCAGCACTCATCCCTCACTAGGGTCTGAGACCGGGGAGCTGTTTTTT,CASTHPSLGSETGELFF
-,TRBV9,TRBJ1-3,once,TGTGCCAGCAGCCCACTTGAGCACACCATATATTTT,CASSPLEHTIYF
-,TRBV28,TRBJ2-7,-,TGTGCCAGCAGTCCTGGACAGAAGAACTACGAGCAGTACTTC,CASSPGQKNYEQYF
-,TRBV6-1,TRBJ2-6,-,TGTGCCAGCGGTATGGGCCTCTCTGGGGCCAACGTCCTGACTTTC,CASGMGLSGANVLTF
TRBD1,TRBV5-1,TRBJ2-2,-,TGCGCCAGCAGCTTGGCTGGGACAGGGGGCAACACCGGGGAGCTGTTTTTT,CASSLAGTGGNTGELFF
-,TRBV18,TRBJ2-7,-,TGTGCCAGCTCACGCCAAGACAAGACCTACGAGCAGTACTTC,CASSRQDKTYEQYF
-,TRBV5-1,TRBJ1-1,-,TGCGCCAGCAGCAACGGATATGGACAGAACACTGAAGCTTTCTTT,CASSNGYGQNTEAFF
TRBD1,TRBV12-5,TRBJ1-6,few,TGTGCTAGTGGTCGGGACAGCTTAGCGGCGAATTCACCCCTCCACTTT,CASGRDSLAANSPLHF
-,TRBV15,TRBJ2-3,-,TGTGCCACCAGCGTCGGTCAGACATCTAGCACAGATACGCAGTATTTT,CATSVGQTSSTDTQYF
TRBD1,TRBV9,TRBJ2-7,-,TGTGCCAGCAGCGAGGGGACAGGGGGCTCCTACGAGCAGTACTTC,CASSEGTGGSYEQYF
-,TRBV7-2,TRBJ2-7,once,TGTGCCAGCAGCTTAGACGTTCCCACTTCCCCCTACGAGCAGTACTTC,CASSLDVPTSPYEQYF
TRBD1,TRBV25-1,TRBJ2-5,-,TGTGCCAGCATGCAGACCGGGACAGGAGGGACCCAGTACTTC,CASMQTGTGGTQYF
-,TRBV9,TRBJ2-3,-,TGTGCCAGCAGCGTAGATCAGGGGCGAAGCACAGATACGCAGTATTTT,CASSVDQGRSTDTQYF
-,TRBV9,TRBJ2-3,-,TGTGCCAGCAGCGTTCCAAGCGGACGGAGCACAGATACGCAGTATTTT,CASSVPSGRSTDTQYF
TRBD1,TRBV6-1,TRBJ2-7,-,TGTGCCAGCAGTGAAGGGGGACAGGAGAACTACGAGCAGTACTTC,CASSEGGQENYEQYF
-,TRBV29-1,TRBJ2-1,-,TGCAGCGTTACCCAGGCCGGCAACAATGAGCAGTTCTTC,CSVTQAGNNEQFF
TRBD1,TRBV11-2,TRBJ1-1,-,TGTGCCAGCAGCTCCCTGACAGGGACGAACACTGAAGCTTTCTTT,CASSSLTGTNTEAFF